These T cell receptor beta chains were read from a single sample in a study of T cells in tuberculosis. TCRdb keeps only in-frame clones here, not all; method: immunoSEQ multiplex PCR. The profile shows about 34,000 clones, 91% of them singletons. The sequenced material came from PBMCs. These TCRs come from a donor aged 5-35 years with latent tuberculosis or without tuberculosis infection. Both conserved end residues are part of each CDR3. The D gene is left open where the match is weak. Not all rows give a size; the values are once, few, many and, for expanded clones, a class.

d_call: TRBD2
clone_size: NA
v_call: TRBV5-1
j_call: TRBJ2-3
cdr3_nt: TGCGCCAGCAGCTTCACGGGAGGGTACGGAGATACGCAGTATTTT
cdr3_aa: CASSFTGGYGDTQYF

d_call: NA
clone_size: NA
v_call: TRBV5-1
j_call: TRBJ2-3
cdr3_nt: TGCGCCAGCAGTAACGCGGTACCCACAGATACGCAGTATTTT
cdr3_aa: CASSNAVPTDTQYF

d_call: TRBD2
clone_size: NA
v_call: TRBV6-4
j_call: TRBJ2-1
cdr3_nt: TGTGCCAGCAGTGACTCCCCAGCGGGGGGGAATGAGCAGTTCTTC
cdr3_aa: CASSDSPAGGNEQFF

d_call: NA
clone_size: NA
v_call: TRBV7-9
j_call: TRBJ2-5
cdr3_nt: TGTGCCAGCAGCTGGGGGAGGGGGGCGGCGGAGACCCAGTACTTC
cdr3_aa: CASSWGRGAAETQYF

d_call: NA
clone_size: NA
v_call: TRBV7-9
j_call: TRBJ1-2
cdr3_nt: TGTGCCAGCAGCTTAGACAGGAATGGCTACACCTTC
cdr3_aa: CASSLDRNGYTF

d_call: TRBD2
clone_size: NA
v_call: TRBV5-1
j_call: TRBJ2-1
cdr3_nt: TGCGCCAGCAGCTCCTCGGGACTAGCCAATGAGCAGTTCTTC
cdr3_aa: CASSSSGLANEQFF

d_call: TRBD2
clone_size: NA
v_call: TRBV5-1
j_call: TRBJ2-2
cdr3_nt: TGCGCCAGCAGCCCCACTAGCGGGGGTAGCACCGGGGAGCTGTTTTTT
cdr3_aa: CASSPTSGGSTGELFF

d_call: NA
clone_size: NA
v_call: TRBV9
j_call: TRBJ1-4
cdr3_nt: TGTGCCAGCAGCGTAGGCGACAGGTCTAATGAAAAACTGTTTTTT
cdr3_aa: CASSVGDRSNEKLFF

d_call: NA
clone_size: NA
v_call: TRBV27
j_call: TRBJ2-1
cdr3_nt: TGTGCCACGGGTTGGGGCCCCCTGCAGTTCTTC
cdr3_aa: CATGWGPLQFF

d_call: NA
clone_size: NA
v_call: TRBV7-2
j_call: TRBJ1-5
cdr3_nt: TGTGCCAGCAGCCATAGTGCCGGACAAGGGCGTCAGCCCCAGCATTTT
cdr3_aa: CASSHSAGQGRQPQHF

d_call: NA
clone_size: few
v_call: TRBV28
j_call: TRBJ2-7
cdr3_nt: TGTGCCAGCACCCCACCCAACAGCTTGGGGCACGAGCAGTACTTC
cdr3_aa: CASTPPNSLGHEQYF

d_call: NA
clone_size: NA
v_call: TRBV9
j_call: TRBJ2-3
cdr3_nt: TGTGCCAGCAGCGTAGCGACAGATCAACTGAACACAGATACGCAGTATTTT
cdr3_aa: CASSVATDQLNTDTQYF

d_call: TRBD1
clone_size: NA
v_call: TRBV23-1
j_call: TRBJ1-1
cdr3_nt: TGCGCCAGCAGTCAAGAGTACAGGGGACGTCTGTGGACTGAAGCTTTCTTT
cdr3_aa: CASSQEYRGRLWTEAFF

d_call: TRBD1
clone_size: NA
v_call: TRBV7-9
j_call: TRBJ2-7
cdr3_nt: TGTGCCAGCAGCTCTCCCGGGACAGAGTATTCCTACGAGCAGTACTTC
cdr3_aa: CASSSPGTEYSYEQYF

d_call: TRBD2
clone_size: NA
v_call: TRBV11-3
j_call: TRBJ2-5
cdr3_nt: TGTGCCAGCAGCTTAGGGCTAGCGGAGGAGAAACAAGAGACCCAGTACTTC
cdr3_aa: CASSLGLAEEKQETQYF

d_call: NA
clone_size: NA
v_call: TRBV7-9
j_call: TRBJ1-1
cdr3_nt: TGTGCCAGCAGCTTTTCGGGGAACACTGAAGCTTTCTTT
cdr3_aa: CASSFSGNTEAFF

d_call: TRBD2
clone_size: once
v_call: TRBV5-1
j_call: TRBJ2-5
cdr3_nt: TGCGCCAGCAGCCCGACTAGCGGGAGCCAAGAGACCCAGTACTTC
cdr3_aa: CASSPTSGSQETQYF

d_call: NA
clone_size: NA
v_call: TRBV7-9
j_call: TRBJ1-1
cdr3_nt: TGTGCCAGCAGCTTGCGAGATCCCGGGGACACTGAAGCTTTCTTT
cdr3_aa: CASSLRDPGDTEAFF

d_call: NA
clone_size: NA
v_call: TRBV4-1
j_call: TRBJ2-3
cdr3_nt: TGCGCCAGCAGCCAAGATACGAGTTCGCGGCCTAGCACAGATACGCAGTATTTT
cdr3_aa: CASSQDTSSRPSTDTQYF

d_call: NA
clone_size: NA
v_call: TRBV5-6
j_call: TRBJ1-4
cdr3_nt: TGTGCCAGCAGCTACGGGCAGGGCGGAGAAAAACTGTTTTTT
cdr3_aa: CASSYGQGGEKLFF

d_call: NA
clone_size: NA
v_call: TRBV13
j_call: TRBJ2-2
cdr3_nt: TGTGCCAGCAGCTCCGATTCGTGGGGGCCCGCCGGGGAGCTGTTTTTT
cdr3_aa: CASSSDSWGPAGELFF

d_call: TRBD2
clone_size: once
v_call: TRBV28
j_call: TRBJ2-5
cdr3_nt: TGTGCCAGCAGAGGGACTAGCGGCCCGACCCAGTACTTC
cdr3_aa: CASRGTSGPTQYF

d_call: NA
clone_size: few
v_call: TRBV5-5
j_call: TRBJ2-7
cdr3_nt: TGTGCCAGCAGCCGGACATGGGGCACCTACGAGCAGTACTTC
cdr3_aa: CASSRTWGTYEQYF

d_call: TRBD1
clone_size: NA
v_call: TRBV4-2
j_call: TRBJ2-7
cdr3_nt: TGTGCCAGCAGCCCACGACAGGGGGGGGACGAGCAGTACTTC
cdr3_aa: CASSPRQGGDEQYF

d_call: NA
clone_size: NA
v_call: TRBV19
j_call: TRBJ2-7
cdr3_nt: TGTGCCAGTAGTGCAGGGTTGACCTACGAGCAGTACTTC
cdr3_aa: CASSAGLTYEQYF

d_call: TRBD1
clone_size: NA
v_call: TRBV6-1
j_call: TRBJ2-1
cdr3_nt: TGTGCCAGCAGTATCCGGGACAGGCAGTACAATGAGCAGTTCTTC
cdr3_aa: CASSIRDRQYNEQFF

d_call: NA
clone_size: NA
v_call: TRBV5-6
j_call: TRBJ1-1
cdr3_nt: TGTGCCAGCAGCTTTAGGTCCCCCGGAGTGAACACTGAAGCTTTCTTT
cdr3_aa: CASSFRSPGVNTEAFF

d_call: TRBD1
clone_size: NA
v_call: TRBV5-1
j_call: TRBJ1-4
cdr3_nt: TGCGCCAGCAGCTTGGTGGGCCAGGGGGAATCGGATGAAAAACTGTTTTTT
cdr3_aa: CASSLVGQGESDEKLFF

d_call: NA
clone_size: NA
v_call: TRBV28
j_call: TRBJ1-1
cdr3_nt: TGTGCCAGCAGTTCCCGCAGCTCGGGGTACCGGAACACTGAAGCTTTCTTT
cdr3_aa: CASSSRSSGYRNTEAFF

d_call: NA
clone_size: NA
v_call: TRBV7-2
j_call: TRBJ1-2
cdr3_nt: TGTGCCAGCAGACCTCACCGGTTCGGGTCTCATGGCTACACCTTC
cdr3_aa: CASRPHRFGSHGYTF

d_call: TRBD2
clone_size: few
v_call: TRBV6-5
j_call: TRBJ2-7
cdr3_nt: TGTGCCAGCAGCCTCCGGGGGGTGGCGGACGAGCAGTACTTC
cdr3_aa: CASSLRGVADEQYF

d_call: TRBD1
clone_size: once
v_call: TRBV6-1
j_call: TRBJ1-5
cdr3_nt: TGTGCCAGCAGTGTCTATGGGACAGCTTATTATAGCAATCAGCCCCAGCATTTT
cdr3_aa: CASSVYGTAYYSNQPQHF

d_call: TRBD1
clone_size: NA
v_call: TRBV28
j_call: TRBJ2-7
cdr3_nt: TGTGCCAGCAGCTGGAGGGACAGGGGTCACGAGCAGTACTTC
cdr3_aa: CASSWRDRGHEQYF

d_call: TRBD2
clone_size: once
v_call: TRBV5-5
j_call: TRBJ2-7
cdr3_nt: TGTGCCAGCAGCTTGCCCCCTGCTAGCGGCTCCTACGAGCAGTACTTC
cdr3_aa: CASSLPPASGSYEQYF

d_call: NA
clone_size: NA
v_call: TRBV5-1
j_call: TRBJ1-1
cdr3_nt: TGCGCCAGCAGCGCATATCGGAGGGGTGGAACTGAAGCTTTCTTT
cdr3_aa: CASSAYRRGGTEAFF

d_call: TRBD1
clone_size: NA
v_call: TRBV6-5
j_call: TRBJ1-2
cdr3_nt: TGTGCCAGCAGTTCCCCGGGGGACAGGGGGCATGGCTACACCTTC
cdr3_aa: CASSSPGDRGHGYTF

d_call: NA
clone_size: NA
v_call: TRBV29-1
j_call: TRBJ2-1
cdr3_nt: TGCAGCGTACAAAGAGGGAATGAGCAGTTCTTC
cdr3_aa: CSVQRGNEQFF

d_call: NA
clone_size: NA
v_call: TRBV27
j_call: TRBJ2-7
cdr3_nt: TGTGCCAGCAGTTTGGCTCTTGGGGACTTGTCCCACGAGCAGTACTTC
cdr3_aa: CASSLALGDLSHEQYF

d_call: NA
clone_size: NA
v_call: TRBV2
j_call: TRBJ2-1
cdr3_nt: TGTGCCAGCAGCGCCCTACAGGGTTCCTACAATGAGCAGTTCTTC
cdr3_aa: CASSALQGSYNEQFF

d_call: TRBD2
clone_size: once
v_call: TRBV6-1
j_call: TRBJ2-1
cdr3_nt: TGTGCCAGCAGCGATAGCGGGGACGGCGGGAATGAGCAGTTCTTC
cdr3_aa: CASSDSGDGGNEQFF

d_call: TRBD2
clone_size: NA
v_call: TRBV7-9
j_call: TRBJ2-5
cdr3_nt: TGTGCCAGCAGCATTGGACTAGCGGGAGGGGTACAAGAGACCCAGTACTTC
cdr3_aa: CASSIGLAGGVQETQYF

d_call: NA
clone_size: NA
v_call: TRBV5-1
j_call: TRBJ2-5
cdr3_nt: TGCGCCAGCAGGGACAGCGAGGGGGAGACCCAGTACTTC
cdr3_aa: CASRDSEGETQYF

d_call: TRBD1
clone_size: NA
v_call: TRBV28
j_call: TRBJ1-5
cdr3_nt: TGTGCCAGCACACAGGGGCAGCCCCAGCATTTT
cdr3_aa: CASTQGQPQHF

d_call: TRBD1
clone_size: NA
v_call: TRBV7-9
j_call: TRBJ2-7
cdr3_nt: TGTGCCAGCAGCGCACAGGGGATCTCCTACGAGCAGTACTTC
cdr3_aa: CASSAQGISYEQYF

d_call: TRBD2
clone_size: NA
v_call: TRBV19
j_call: TRBJ2-1
cdr3_nt: TGTGCCAGTAGTATAACCCTAGCGGGAGGGTACAATGAGCAGTTCTTC
cdr3_aa: CASSITLAGGYNEQFF

d_call: TRBD2
clone_size: NA
v_call: TRBV4-3
j_call: TRBJ2-7
cdr3_nt: TGCGCCAGCAGCCGCGCGCTAAGAGGAGCGGGGAAGGGATACGAGCAGTACTTC
cdr3_aa: CASSRALRGAGKGYEQYF

d_call: NA
clone_size: NA
v_call: TRBV5-5
j_call: TRBJ1-1
cdr3_nt: TGTGCCAGCAGCTTGAAGAGGCAGAGGAATATTGAAGCTTTCTTT
cdr3_aa: CASSLKRQRNIEAFF